The 20 T cell receptor beta chains reported below all come from one sample, sequenced in a study of blood T cell repertoires in COVID-19. Clones were sequenced by immunoSEQ multiplex PCR, and TCRdb holds only the in-frame ones, with some missing. The table has 150,000 to 200,000 clones, about 86% seen once. Sequenced: peripheral blood. These receptors originate from a man aged 50-59 years with active or convalescent COVID-19.

This CDR3 reads CAISPRDRGLQETQYF. CDR3 coding DNA: TGTGCCATCAGTCCCCGGGACAGGGGGCTCCAAGAGACCCAGTACTTC. The chain links TRBV10-3 to TRBJ2-5, with 12 nucleotides matching TRBD1. This CDR3 region has 16 residues. The V gene's germline CDR1 is ENHRY and CDR2 SYGVKD. V shed 5 bases and J 1 base; nucleotides not matched to a gene: 5.

The chain is built from TRBV18 and TRBJ2-7; 7 bases are shared with TRBD1. CDR3 length: 17 amino acids. After removal of 3 bases from V and 4 bases from J, the junction contained 15 bases not matched to a gene. Germline lookup yields CDR1 KGHSH and CDR2 LQKENI. The chain's CDR3 is CASSPPAGQAFPYEQYF. The CDR3 region has the DNA TGTGCCAGCTCACCCCCAGCAGGACAGGCTTTTCCTTACGAGCAGTACTTC.

V and J are TRBV28 and TRBJ1-5; D is unclear. CDR3 length: 12 residues. V lost 6 bases to trimming and J lost 3 bases, with 6 bases between them. Germline V gene lookup returns CDR1 MDHEN and CDR2 SYDVKM. The CDR3: CASRSPNQPQHF. The CDR3 DNA reads as TGTGCCAGCAGAAGCCCCAATCAGCCCCAGCATTTT.

The genes are TRBV10-3 and TRBJ1-3, with 8 positions matching TRBD1. There are 14 residues in the CDR3. With 10 bases clipped from V and 4 bases from J, the junction kept 9 bases outside the gene matches. CDR1 and CDR2 (germline): ENHRY, SYGVKD. In DNA, the CDR3 is TGTGCCACCCGGCGGACAGGGCAGGGAAACACCATATATTTT. Protein product: CATRRTGQGNTIYF.

This clone counts as medium-sized (0.01 to 0.1%). The rearrangement links TRBV5-1 to TRBJ1-1; 8 bases are shared with TRBD1. With 3 bases clipped from V and 11 bases from J, the junction kept 15 bases outside the gene matches. The CDR3 consists of 15 residues. The V gene's germline CDR1 is SGHRS and CDR2 YFSETQ. CDR3 nucleotides: TGCGCCAGCAGCTACAGGACAGGGCAGGGAAGTATGGCTTTCTTT. Translation: CASSYRTGQGSMAFF.

This chain joins TRBV3-1 (or the pseudogene TRBV3-2) and TRBJ2-2, with 9 positions matching TRBD2. Germline V CDR1 and CDR2: LGHDT, YNNKEL (reference sequence). The CDR3 sequence is 14 residues long. V lost 4 bases, J lost 4 bases, and 1 base stayed unmatched. CDR3 loop: CASSLSGSTGELFF. DNA for the CDR3: TGTGCCAGCAGCCTTAGCGGGAGCACCGGGGAGCTGTTTTTT.

This chain links TRBV7-2 with TRBJ2-6; no definite D call. V dropped 1 base and J dropped 0 bases, with 7 bases sitting between them. The CDR3 length is 16 residues. Germline V gene lookup returns CDR1 SGHTA and CDR2 FQGNSA. CDR3 residues: CASSLVAFSGANVLTF. CDR3 DNA sequence: TGTGCCAGCAGCTTAGTAGCCTTCTCTGGGGCCAACGTCCTGACTTTC.

This clone was seen just once. The rearrangement joins TRBV6-2 or TRBV6-3 to TRBJ1-2; D ambiguous. V was cut by 0 bases and J by 8 bases, with 10 bases left in between. The CDR3 length is 13 residues. Per the germline V gene, CDR1 is MNHEY and CDR2 is SVGEGT. In nucleotides, the CDR3 is TGTGCCAGCAGTTACTCGCAAAGAGAGGGCTACACCTTC. The encoded protein is CASSYSQREGYTF.

This clone showed up just once. V is TRBV7-9 and J is TRBJ1-2; TRBD1 might be the D (5 bases). This CDR3 is built from 12 residues. Germline V CDR1 and CDR2: SEHNR, FQNEAQ (reference sequence). Trimming took off 5 bases at V and 4 bases at J, with 8 bases between the two ends. The CDR3: CASSLDSYGYTF. CDR3 DNA sequence: TGTGCCAGCAGCCTCGACAGCTATGGCTACACCTTC.

As to this clone: One end of the junction fails to match germline, which may point to a read error. DNA of the CDR3: TGTGCCAGCAGCAGGACAGGGGGCTCCAACGAGCAGTACTTC. Translation gives CASSRTGGSNEQYF. The V call is TRBV6-5, the J call TRBJ2-7, with 11 bases matching TRBD1. This CDR3 region has 14 residues. The germline V gene encodes CDR1 MNHEY and CDR2 SVGAGI.

The V call is TRBV7-6, the J call TRBJ1-4, with 7 bases matching TRBD1. The CDR3 loop spans 13 amino acids. Trimming at V came to 11 bases and at J to 6 bases, leaving 9 bases not matched to a gene. The germline V gene encodes CDR1 SGHVS and CDR2 FNYEAQ. The CDR3 reads CAVRRGQDEKLFF. The CDR3 DNA reads as TGTGCCGTACGGAGGGGGCAGGATGAAAAACTGTTTTTT. The whole variable domain, remainder taken from reference TRBV7-6 and TRBJ1-4, is GAGVSQSPRYKVTKRGQDVALRCDPISGHVSLYWYRQALGQGPEFLTYFNYEAQQDKSGLPNDRFSAERPEGSISTLTIQRTEQRDSAMYRCAVRRGQDEKLFFGSGTQLSVL.

The chain uses TRBV2 and TRBJ1-1, with TRBD1 matching 7 bases. The CDR3 loop spans 13 amino acids. Trimming took 10 bases from V and 0 from J; bases not matched to a gene: 5. Germline-derived CDR1 and CDR2 are SNHLY and FYNNEI. The CDR3 sequence: CANSGQLNTEAFF. The CDR3 DNA reads as TGTGCCAACTCGGGACAGCTGAACACTGAAGCTTTCTTT.

The DNA of the CDR3 is TGTGCCAGTAGTATAGAACAGGGCTACGAGCAGTACTTC. Protein product: CASSIEQGYEQYF. This chain connects TRBV19 to TRBJ2-7; D perhaps matches TRBD1 (6 bases). Trimming shortened V by 0 bases and J by 3 bases, and 6 bases separated the two germline ends. The CDR3 is 13 amino acids. Germline V lookup: CDR1 LNHDA, CDR2 SQIVND (reference sequence).

This clone came up a few times. CDR3 region: CASSQEYRGFNYGYTF. The CDR3, as DNA: TGTGCCAGCAGCCAAGAGTACAGGGGGTTCAACTATGGCTACACCTTC. The chain combines TRBV4-2 with TRBJ1-2; 8 nucleotides line up with TRBD1. CDR1 is LGHNA and CDR2 is YNFKEQ in the germline V gene. Trimming at V came to 0 bases and at J to 2 bases, leaving 5 bases not matched to a gene. There are 16 residues in the CDR3.

The CDR3 spells CATSGQHPNYGYTF. CDR3 coding DNA: TGTGCCACCAGTGGACAGCATCCTAACTATGGCTACACCTTC. The chain joins TRBV24-1 to TRBJ1-2, with a weak D call TRBD1 (5 bases). V shed 5 bases and J shed 0 bases, with 9 bases lying between them. The CDR3 is made up of 14 amino acids. Germline CDR1 is KGHDR and CDR2 is SFDVKD.

The rearrangement joins TRBV27 to TRBJ1-1; no reliable D call. The V gene lost 5 bases and the J gene lost 1 base, with 20 bases spanning the gap. Per germline, CDR1 MNHEY and CDR2 SMNVEV (reference sequence). CDR3 length: 17 residues. CDR3 in DNA: TGTGCCAGCAGTCCCCTTTTCCGGGTGGCGTCGAACACTGAAGCTTTCTTT. Protein: CASSPLFRVASNTEAFF.

The chain employs TRBV3-1 (or the pseudogene TRBV3-2) and TRBJ2-7; 9 nucleotides align to TRBD2. The CDR3 sequence is 16 residues long. J lost 1 base, V lost 0 bases, and 4 bases had no gene match. Germline V gives CDR1 LGHDT, CDR2 YNNKEL (reference sequence). CDR3 in DNA: TGTGCCAGCAGCCAAGACCTGACTAGCGGTTCCTACGAGCAGTACTTC. This gives the protein CASSQDLTSGSYEQYF.

Points on this clone: The same CDR3 can be traced to other DNA sequences in this sample. The V call is TRBV11-2, the J call TRBJ2-7; D is unclear. Germline V gene sequence: CDR1 SGHAT, CDR2 FQNNGV. This CDR3 contains 14 residues. The ends were cut back, 1 base at V and 0 bases at J, with 7 bases in the middle. CDR3 DNA sequence: TGTGCCAGCAGCTTAGCATCGGGCTCCTACGAGCAGTACTTC. It yields the protein CASSLASGSYEQYF. Full variable domain (missing parts from reference TRBV11-2 and TRBJ2-7): EAGVAQSPRYKIIEKRQSVAFWCNPISGHATLYWYQQILGQGPKLLIQFQNNGVVDDSQLPKDRFSAERLKGVDSTLKIQPAKLEDSAVYLCASSLASGSYEQYFGPGTRLTVT.

The rearrangement uses TRBV6-5 and TRBJ1-2; D perhaps matches TRBD1 (6 bases). V lost 4 bases to trimming and J lost 8 bases, with 14 bases between them. Germline CDR1 MNHEY, CDR2 SVGAGI. The CDR3 loop spans 13 amino acids. CDR3: CASSWTAQVGYTF. Written as DNA, the CDR3 is TGTGCCAGCAGTTGGACAGCCCAAGTGGGCTACACCTTC.

This rearrangement joins TRBV2 to TRBJ2-1; D is unclear. The length of the CDR3 is 14 residues. V shed 3 bases and J shed 1 base, with 7 bases lying between them. Germline assignment: CDR1 SNHLY and CDR2 FYNNEI. The DNA of the CDR3 is TGTGCCAGCAGTGATTCCCGGTCCTACAATGAGCAGTTCTTC. Its translation: CASSDSRSYNEQFF.